This T cell receptor beta chain was found in a study of T cell responses to AZD1222 COVID-19 vaccine. Assay: immunoSEQ multiplex PCR; the TCRdb copy retains only in-frame clones and omits some. Of 100,000 to 150,000 clones listed, around nine tenths were seen once; the top ten hold about 4%. The germline V gene encodes CDR1 SGHTA and CDR2 FQGTGA. The V gene lost 5 bases and the J gene lost 2 bases, with 31 bases spanning the gap. The CDR3 is made up of 21 amino acids. To note about this clone: Its antigen is currently unknown.

Whole-study results and caveats: Donors were largely white British and mainly female; clonal diversity was possibly underestimated.

Sample: peripheral blood, taken 28 days after the second AZD1222 dose. This clonotype was sampled from an adult who received the AZD1222 COVID-19 vaccine. The rearrangement links TRBV7-3 to TRBJ1-5; D may be TRBD1 (5 bases). The CDR3 coding sequence is TGTGCCAGCAGCCTAGACCCGATCTCAAACCTGGGGGTTTGCGGCAATCAGCCCCAGCATTTT. Encoded protein: CASSLDPISNLGVCGNQPQHF. The variable domain in full, completed from reference TRBV7-3 and TRBJ1-5, reads GAGVSQTPSNKVTEKGKYVELRCDPISGHTALYWYRQSLGQGPEFLIYFQGTGAADDSGLPNDRFFAVRPEGSVSTLKIQRTERGDSAVYLCASSLDPISNLGVCGNQPQHFGDGTRLSIL.